This TCR beta chain originates from a study of cytomegalovirus exposure and HLA in healthy donors. At the level of the study: T cells numbering about 179 million yielded around 120 million unique TCR beta sequences in an earlier analysis. Within an early data release were about 85 million unique TCRs drawn from HLA-typed donors. Study outcomes and limitations: Per a later analysis, 15,000 to 20,000 TCR beta sequences showed association with HLA alleles at 0.05 false discovery rate. Accounts indicate the classifier identified cytomegalovirus status with strong specificity and sensitivity.

Note on this clone: As yet, its antigen is unknown.

PCR amplification relied on 60 Vbeta primers (plus 13 Jbeta primers). Here immunoSEQ multiplex PCR was the method, and the copy in TCRdb shows in-frame clones only, minus some. The sample contains over 150,000 clones, 77% of which appear only once. This receptor was identified in a woman aged 55-69 years in good health and CMV-seropositive. Material for sequencing was PBMCs.

The DNA for the CDR3 is TGTGCCAGCAGTTCACCGCTAGCGGGAGTTTCAGAGACCCAGTACTTC. Protein sequence: CASSSPLAGVSETQYF. The V and J genes are TRBV28 and TRBJ2-5; 10 bases match TRBD2. The V gene end was trimmed by 4 bases and the J gene end by 4 bases; junction bases not matched to a gene: 9. There are 16 residues in the CDR3. Germline V lookup: CDR1 MDHEN, CDR2 SYDVKM.